This TCR beta chain was captured by sequencing in a study of early T cells in non-severe SARS-CoV-2 infection. Study-wide results and caveats: Matching against VDJdb likely underestimated virus-specific expansions, favoring anti-spike CD8.

In germline, CDR1 is SGHTA, CDR2 FQGNSA. Deletions cut 1 base from V and 4 bases from J, with 8 bases between. The CDR3 covers 13 residues. To note about this clonotype: Its antigen is as yet unknown.

Unique molecular identifiers were added to individual cDNA molecules. MiXCR was run by TCRdb on the 5' RACE reads, yielding one entry per CDR3 protein. The table has about 64,000 distinct CDR3 sequences, about 12% seen once; the top ten hold around 3.9%. This receptor was taken from an adult who was a healthcare worker with PCR-confirmed SARS-CoV-2 infection or an uninfected control (not recorded which). This chain connects TRBV7-2 to TRBJ2-7; no clear D gene. Sequencing was done on a sample of whole blood. CDR3 sequence: CASSLEPIYEQYF. CDR3 coding DNA: TGTGCCAGCAGCTTAGAGCCTATTTACGAGCAGTACTTC.